Below are 14 T cell receptor beta chains sequenced from a single sample in a study of cytomegalovirus exposure and HLA in healthy donors. The PCR contained 60 Vbeta and 13 Jbeta primers. Method: immunoSEQ multiplex PCR; TCRdb's copy keeps in-frame clones and lacks some. The sample contains 100,000 or so clones, about 80% of which appear only once. The sample comprised PBMCs. Receptor source: a man aged 25-45 years in good health and CMV-seropositive.

This sequence joins TRBV6-1 and TRBJ1-6; D is perhaps TRBD1 (5 bases). Trimming took off 4 bases at V and 0 bases at J, with 19 bases between the two ends. The CDR3 length is 19 residues. Germline-derived CDR1 and CDR2 are MNHNS and SASEGT. CDR3 amino acids: CASSGTTARMSSYNSPLHF. The DNA for the CDR3 is TGTGCCAGCAGTGGAACGACAGCCCGAATGAGCTCCTATAATTCACCCCTCCACTTT.

This CDR3 is CASSPSGTGESPLHF. CDR3 in DNA: TGTGCCAGCTCCCCATCCGGGACAGGGGAATCACCCCTCCACTTT. The chain recombines TRBV18 with TRBJ1-6; 10 bases fit TRBD1. Germline loops: CDR1 KGHSH, CDR2 LQKENI. This CDR3 region has 15 residues. The trim removed 6 bases at V and 10 bases at J, leaving 9 bases unmatched.

This rearrangement joins TRBV10-2 to TRBJ1-1, with TRBD1 matching 7 bases. The V segment lost 2 bases and the J segment 7 bases; nucleotides outside the gene matches: 10. The CDR3 consists of 15 residues. CDR1 and CDR2 (germline): WSHSY, SAAADI. CDR3 nucleotides: TGCGCCAGCAGTGAGACGGGACAGACAACTAGTGAAGCTTTCTTT. Encoded protein: CASSETGQTTSEAFF.

The chain combines TRBV5-8 with TRBJ2-5; D possibly corresponds to TRBD1 (6 bases). This CDR3 contains 15 residues. Looked up from germline, CDR1 is SGHTS and CDR2 is YDEGEE. With 4 bases removed from V and 4 bases from J, the gap between germline ends came to 17 bases. CDR3: CASSLTGSAGETQYF. DNA for the CDR3: TGTGCCAGCAGCCTTACAGGGTCCGCGGGAGAGACCCAGTACTTC. Full variable domain (rest looked up from reference TRBV5-8 and TRBJ2-5): EAGVTQSPTHLIKTRGQQATLRCSPISGHTSVYWYQQALGLGLQFLLWYDEGEERNRGNFPPRFSGRQFPNYSSELNVNALELEDSALYLCASSLTGSAGETQYFGPGTRLLVL.

V and J are TRBV7-2 and TRBJ2-7; 7 nucleotides match TRBD1. Unmatched junction bases numbered 4, after V lost 5 bases and J lost 0 bases. Germline lookup yields CDR1 SGHTA and CDR2 FQGNSA. The CDR3 loop spans 14 amino acids. DNA of the CDR3: TGTGCCAGCAGCGAACAGGGGAGCTCCTACGAGCAGTACTTC. It encodes CASSEQGSSYEQYF.

The CDR3 bases are TGTGCCAGCTCCTCGGGGGGAGGCGAGCAGTACGTC. It is translated as CASSSGGGEQYV. The chain links TRBV18 to TRBJ2-7; 7 nucleotides agree with TRBD2. Looked up from germline, CDR1 is KGHSH and CDR2 is LQKENI. The J segment lost 6 bases and the V segment lost 6 bases, leaving 5 bases of the junction unmatched. CDR3 length: 12 amino acids.

This sequence joins TRBV2 and TRBJ2-7, with D hard to call. CDR1 is SNHLY and CDR2 is FYNNEI in the germline V gene. The length of the CDR3 is 11 residues. The V gene lost 5 bases and the J gene lost 4 bases, with 6 bases spanning the gap. The CDR3 loop is CASSLHYEQYF. DNA for the CDR3: TGTGCCAGCAGTTTACATTACGAGCAGTACTTC.

This rearrangement joins TRBV5-1 to TRBJ2-1, with 9 positions matching TRBD2. Germline V lookup: CDR1 SGHRS, CDR2 YFSETQ. This CDR3 region has 15 residues. V shed 1 base, J shed 5 bases, and the junction held 4 bases outside the gene matches. The CDR3 loop is CASSLLAGKNNEQFF. CDR3 DNA: TGCGCCAGCAGCTTGCTAGCGGGAAAAAACAATGAGCAGTTCTTC.

The chain uses TRBV7-9 and TRBJ2-7, with TRBD2 matching 11 bases. The CDR3 covers 19 residues. The V and J ends lost 5 bases and 1 base, in that order; junction bases with no gene match: 16. Looked up from germline, CDR1 is SEHNR and CDR2 is FQNEAQ (reference sequence). DNA for the CDR3: TGTGCCAGCAGCCTACCTGAGTTCACGACTAGCGGGGATTCCTACGAGCAGTACTTC. This encodes CASSLPEFTTSGDSYEQYF.

The chain joins TRBV10-3 to TRBJ2-6; perhaps TRBD2 as D (5 bases). Trimming took off 3 bases at V and 3 bases at J, with 12 bases between the two ends. This CDR3 is 16 amino acids long. Germline loops: CDR1 ENHRY, CDR2 SYGVKD. CDR3 sequence reads: CAISDQSGSGANVLTF. In nucleotides, the CDR3 is TGTGCCATCAGTGATCAGAGCGGTAGTGGGGCCAACGTCCTGACTTTC.

The gene calls are TRBV6-1 and TRBJ2-3; 7 bases align to TRBD2. V was pared by 4 bases and J by 0 bases, with 7 bases of the junction left unmatched. The CDR3 contains 16 residues. Germline CDR1 is MNHNS and CDR2 is SASEGT. CDR3 DNA: TGTGCCAGCAGTGCTCTCGTGCGGGGGAGCACAGATACGCAGTATTTT. Amino acid sequence: CASSALVRGSTDTQYF.

V gene TRBV18 combines with J gene TRBJ2-5, with TRBD2 as a possible D gene (5 bases). Germline V CDR1 and CDR2: KGHSH, LQKENI. The length of the CDR3 is 14 residues. The V end lost 6 bases, the J end lost 4 bases, and 15 bases lay between the germline ends. In nucleotides, the CDR3 is TGTGCCAGCTCCCGCGGACTGGGCGGAGAGACCCAGTACTTC. Translated, it gives CASSRGLGGETQYF. The full variable domain, completed using reference TRBV18 and TRBJ2-5, is NAGVMQNPRHLVRRRGQEARLRCSPMKGHSHVYWYRQLPEEGLKFMVYLQKENIIDESGMPKERFSAEFPKEGPSILRIQQVVRGDSAAYFCASSRGLGGETQYFGPGTRLLVL.

The rearrangement links TRBV11-3 to TRBJ1-1, with TRBD1 identical over 7 bases. Germline V gives CDR1 SGHNT, CDR2 YENEEA. V was clipped by 4 bases and J by 1 base; unmatched bases: 0. The CDR3 length is 13 residues. CDR3 sequence: CASSSGGNTEAFF. The DNA of the CDR3 is TGTGCCAGCAGCTCAGGGGGGAACACTGAAGCTTTCTTT.

The rearrangement uses TRBV27 and TRBJ2-7; 8 bases map to TRBD1. Germline V CDR1 and CDR2: MNHEY, SMNVEV (reference sequence). The V gene end was trimmed by 3 bases and the J gene end by 1 base; junction bases not matched to a gene: 5. The CDR3 sequence is 15 residues long. CDR3 region: CASSFGQGWSYEQYF. Here the CDR3 DNA reads TGTGCCAGCAGTTTCGGACAGGGATGGTCCTACGAGCAGTACTTC.